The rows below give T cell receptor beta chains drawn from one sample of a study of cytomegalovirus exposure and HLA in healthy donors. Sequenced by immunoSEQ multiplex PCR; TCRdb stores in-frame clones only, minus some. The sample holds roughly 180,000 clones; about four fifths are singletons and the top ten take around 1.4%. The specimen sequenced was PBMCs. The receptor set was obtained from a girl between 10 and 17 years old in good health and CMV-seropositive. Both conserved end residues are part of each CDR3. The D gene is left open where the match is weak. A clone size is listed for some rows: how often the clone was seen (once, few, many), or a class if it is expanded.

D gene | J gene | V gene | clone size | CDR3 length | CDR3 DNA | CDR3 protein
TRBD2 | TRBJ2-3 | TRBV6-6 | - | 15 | TGTGCCAGCAGTAGTAGCGGGGGGAGCACAGATACGCAGTATTTT | CASSSSGGSTDTQYF
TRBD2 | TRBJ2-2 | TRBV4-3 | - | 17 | TGCGCCAGCAGCCAAGAACTAGCGGGGGTGGTCACCGGGGAGCTGTTTTTT | CASSQELAGVVTGELFF
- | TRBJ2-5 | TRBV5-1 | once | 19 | TGCGCCAGCAGCTTGGACAGCTACAGACCCAGTACTCCGGATCAGACCCAGTACTTC | CASSLDSYRPSTPDQTQYF
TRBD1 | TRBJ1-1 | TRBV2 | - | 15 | TGTGCCAGCAGTCCAACAGGGGGCTGGAACACTGAAGCTTTCTTT | CASSPTGGWNTEAFF
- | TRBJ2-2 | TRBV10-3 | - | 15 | TGTGCCATCAGTGATAGGCTAGCCAACACCGGGGAGCTGTTTTTT | CAISDRLANTGELFF
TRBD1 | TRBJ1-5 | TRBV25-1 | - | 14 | TGTGCCAGCAGCGAGACAGGGGCCCATCAGCCCCAGCATTTT | CASSETGAHQPQHF
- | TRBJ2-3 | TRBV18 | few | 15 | TGTGCCAGCTCACCCGGCAACGCGGGGCCAGATACGCAGTATTTT | CASSPGNAGPDTQYF
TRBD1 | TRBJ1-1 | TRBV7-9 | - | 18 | TGTGCCAGCAGCTTATCATACGGAACCGGGACAGCGAACACTGAAGCTTTCTTT | CASSLSYGTGTANTEAFF
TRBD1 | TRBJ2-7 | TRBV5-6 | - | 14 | TGTGCCAGCAGCTTCGGGACAGGGCCCTACGAGCAGTACTTC | CASSFGTGPYEQYF
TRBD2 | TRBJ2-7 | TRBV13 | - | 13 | TGTGCCAGCAGCCCGGGGACTAGCTACGAGCAGTACTTC | CASSPGTSYEQYF
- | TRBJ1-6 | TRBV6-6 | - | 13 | TGTGCCAGCAAGGTAGGGGGGGAATCACCCCTCCACTTT | CASKVGGESPLHF
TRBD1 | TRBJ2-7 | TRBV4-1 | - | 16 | TGCGCCAGCAGCCGAGTAGGGACAGGGAATTTGGACGAGCAGTACTTC | CASSRVGTGNLDEQYF
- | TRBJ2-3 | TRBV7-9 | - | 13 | TGTGCCAGCAGCTTGGCTGCCCCAGATACGCAGTATTTT | CASSLAAPDTQYF
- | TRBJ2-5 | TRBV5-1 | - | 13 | TGCGCCAGCAGCGAGGGTGGCGAAGAGACCCAGTACTTC | CASSEGGEETQYF
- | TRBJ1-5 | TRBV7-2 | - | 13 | TGTGCCAGCAGCTTACAGGGCGATGGGCCCCAGCATTTT | CASSLQGDGPQHF
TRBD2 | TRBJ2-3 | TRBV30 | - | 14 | TGTGCCTGTCCGACCGGCGGGGGAACAGATACGCAGTATTTT | CACPTGGGTDTQYF
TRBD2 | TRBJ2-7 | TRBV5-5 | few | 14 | TGTGCCAGCAGCTTCCCCGAGCGGGGCTACGAGCAGTACTTC | CASSFPERGYEQYF
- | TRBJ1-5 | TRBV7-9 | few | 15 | TGTGCCAGCAGCCCCCGGGGGGGGCCGGATCAGCCCCAGCATTTT | CASSPRGGPDQPQHF
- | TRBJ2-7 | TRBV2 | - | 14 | TGTGCCAGCAGTGATTGGTCACAGGGCAACGAGCAGTACTTC | CASSDWSQGNEQYF
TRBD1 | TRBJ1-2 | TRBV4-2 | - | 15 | TGTGCCAGCAGCCAAGAGACAGGGGTTGCGTCTGGCTACACCTTC | CASSQETGVASGYTF
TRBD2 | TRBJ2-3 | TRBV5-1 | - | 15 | TGCGCCAGCAGCTTGGTGGGACTAGTGGGAGATACGCAGTATTTT | CASSLVGLVGDTQYF
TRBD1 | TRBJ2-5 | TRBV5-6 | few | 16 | TGTGCCAGCAGCTACTTGGACAGGAGACCCCAAGAGACCCAGTACTTC | CASSYLDRRPQETQYF
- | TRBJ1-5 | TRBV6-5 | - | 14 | TGTGCCAGCAGTTACCTAAATAGCAATCAGCCCCAGCATTTT | CASSYLNSNQPQHF
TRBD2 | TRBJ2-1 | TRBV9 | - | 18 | TGTGCCAGCAGCGTAGACCTAGCGGGGACCTATTCCTACAATGAGCAGTTCTTC | CASSVDLAGTYSYNEQFF
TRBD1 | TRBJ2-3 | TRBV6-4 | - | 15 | TGTGCCAGCAGCCCAGGGGGCGGAAGCACAGATACGCAGTATTTT | CASSPGGGSTDTQYF
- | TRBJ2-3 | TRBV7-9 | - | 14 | TGTGCCAGCAGCTTACTATCCCTGGCAGATACGCAGTATTTT | CASSLLSLADTQYF
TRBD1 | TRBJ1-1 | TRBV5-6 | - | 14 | TGTGCCAGCAGGCTGCGGGGACAGGGGGTTGAAGCTTTCTTT | CASRLRGQGVEAFF
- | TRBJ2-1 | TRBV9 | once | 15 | TGTGCCAGCAGCGCCTCCCGGACTTCCACAAATGAGCAGTTCTTC | CASSASRTSTNEQFF
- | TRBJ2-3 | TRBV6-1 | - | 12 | TGTGCCAGCAGTGAAGCGGAGACGGGTATATATTTT | CASSEAETGIYF
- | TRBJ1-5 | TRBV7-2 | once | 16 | TGTGCCAGCAGCTTCTCCCCGGGACATAGCAATCAGCCCCAGCATTTT | CASSFSPGHSNQPQHF
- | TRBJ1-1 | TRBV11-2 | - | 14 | TGTGCCAGCAACTTAGTTACAGTGAACACTGAAGCTTTCTTT | CASNLVTVNTEAFF